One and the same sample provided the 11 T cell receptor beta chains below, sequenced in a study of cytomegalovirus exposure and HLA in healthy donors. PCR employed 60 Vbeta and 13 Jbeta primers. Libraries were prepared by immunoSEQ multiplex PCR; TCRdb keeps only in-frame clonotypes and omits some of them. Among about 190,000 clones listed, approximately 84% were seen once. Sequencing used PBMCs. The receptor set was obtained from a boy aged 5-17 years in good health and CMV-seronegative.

CDR3 amino acids: CSTQGPNEQFF. The CDR3, as DNA: TGCAGTACACAGGGCCCCAATGAGCAGTTCTTC. The rearrangement joins TRBV20-1 to TRBJ2-1; D might be TRBD1 (6 bases). CDR1 is DFQATT, CDR2 SNEGSKA, per germline (reference sequence). The CDR3 runs 11 residues. V dropped 8 bases and J dropped 6 bases, with 11 bases sitting between them.

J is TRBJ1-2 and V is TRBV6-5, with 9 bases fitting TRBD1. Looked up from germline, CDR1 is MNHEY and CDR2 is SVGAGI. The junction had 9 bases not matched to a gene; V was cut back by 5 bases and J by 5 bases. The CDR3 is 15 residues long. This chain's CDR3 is CASSPQGAQLYGYTF. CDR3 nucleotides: TGTGCCAGCAGTCCACAGGGGGCCCAACTATATGGCTACACCTTC.

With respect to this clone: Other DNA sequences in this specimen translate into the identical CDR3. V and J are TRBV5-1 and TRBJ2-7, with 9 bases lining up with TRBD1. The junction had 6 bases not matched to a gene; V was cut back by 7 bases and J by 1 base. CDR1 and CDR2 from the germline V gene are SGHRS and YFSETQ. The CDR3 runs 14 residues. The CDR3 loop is CASSPGQGSYEQYF. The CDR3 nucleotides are TGCGCCAGCTCTCCGGGACAGGGATCCTACGAGCAGTACTTC.

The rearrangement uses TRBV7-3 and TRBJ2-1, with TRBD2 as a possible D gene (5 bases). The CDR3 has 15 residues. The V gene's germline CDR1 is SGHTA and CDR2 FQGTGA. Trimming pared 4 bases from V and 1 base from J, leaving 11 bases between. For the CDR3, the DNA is TGTGCCAGCAGCTCCACAGCGGCATCCTACAATGAGCAGTTCTTC. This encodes CASSSTAASYNEQFF.

The CDR3 sequence: CAISESGLAGSYEQYF. The CDR3 coding sequence is TGTGCCATCAGTGAGTCAGGGCTAGCGGGGTCCTACGAGCAGTACTTC. The chain recombines TRBV10-3 with TRBJ2-7; 9 bases line up with TRBD2. The CDR3 extends over 16 amino acids. Germline lookup yields CDR1 ENHRY and CDR2 SYGVKD. V trimming: 0 bases; J trimming: 1 base; junction bases outside the gene matches: 4.

CDR3 protein: CAISGLGGAPNEQFF. As DNA, the CDR3 is TGTGCCATCAGTGGCCTAGGGGGGGCCCCCAATGAGCAGTTCTTC. J is TRBJ2-1 and V is TRBV10-3, with D tentatively TRBD2 (7 bases). Germline-derived CDR1 and CDR2 are ENHRY and SYGVKD. Trimming removed 4 bases at V and 6 bases at J, with 16 bases between. This CDR3 spans 15 amino acids.

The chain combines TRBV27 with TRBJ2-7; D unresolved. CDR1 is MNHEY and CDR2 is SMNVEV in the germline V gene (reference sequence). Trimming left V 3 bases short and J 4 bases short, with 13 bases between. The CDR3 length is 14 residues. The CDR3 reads CASSLVRHDYEQYF. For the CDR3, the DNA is TGTGCCAGCAGTTTGGTGAGACACGATTACGAGCAGTACTTC.

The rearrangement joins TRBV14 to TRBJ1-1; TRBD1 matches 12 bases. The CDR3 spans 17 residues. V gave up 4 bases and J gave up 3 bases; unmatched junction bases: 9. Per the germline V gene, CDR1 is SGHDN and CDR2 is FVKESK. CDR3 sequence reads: CASSPGTGGAWDTEAFF. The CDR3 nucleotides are TGTGCCAGCAGCCCCGGGACAGGGGGCGCCTGGGACACTGAAGCTTTCTTT.

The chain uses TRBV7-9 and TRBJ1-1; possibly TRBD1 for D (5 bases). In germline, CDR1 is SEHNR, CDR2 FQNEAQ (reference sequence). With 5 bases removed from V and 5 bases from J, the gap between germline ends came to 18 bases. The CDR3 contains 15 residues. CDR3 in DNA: TGTGCCAGCAGCACCTATAGGGCAGGGTTGACTGAAGCTTTCTTT. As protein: CASSTYRAGLTEAFF.

The chain's CDR3 is CASSLLGTASSYEQYF. The CDR3 DNA sequence: TGTGCCAGCAGTTTATTGGGCACTGCGAGCTCCTACGAGCAGTACTTC. This chain links TRBV28 with TRBJ2-7, with unresolved D. Germline V gene data show CDR1 as MDHEN and CDR2 as SYDVKM. This CDR3 contains 16 residues. The ends were cut back, 1 base at V and 0 bases at J, with 13 bases in the middle.

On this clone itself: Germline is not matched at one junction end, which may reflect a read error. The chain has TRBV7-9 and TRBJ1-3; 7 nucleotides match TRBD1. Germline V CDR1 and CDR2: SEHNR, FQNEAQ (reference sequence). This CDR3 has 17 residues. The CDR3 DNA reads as TGTTCCAGCAGCTTAGAGTTGGCGACAGGGTCTGGAAACACCATATATTTT. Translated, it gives CSSSLELATGSGNTIYF.